This T cell receptor (beta chain) was recovered during a study of T cell clusters in autoimmune cytopenias. Notes on the study in general: TRB repertoire shifts in secondary cytopenia and chronic lymphocytic leukemia mostly reflected lymphoma, not autoimmunity.

Germline lookup yields CDR1 MNHEY and CDR2 SMNVEV (reference sequence). The CDR3 runs 11 residues. Multiplex touch-down PCR amplified TRB using TRB-A and TRB-B pools in one tube. No DNA is given; TCRdb re-called the multiplex PCR reads and lists each CDR3 protein once. The sample yields roughly 9,500 distinct CDR3 sequences, of which the top ten take up around 4.1%. TRB was amplified from around 0.25 ug of peripheral blood genomic DNA per sample. In regard to this clonotype: The antigen remains undetermined.

This sequence was found in a human donor with an autoimmune cytopenia or autoimmune hepatitis (not recorded which). This chain joins TRBV27 and TRBJ2-2. Material for sequencing was peripheral blood. CDR3 sequence reads: CASKNTGELFF.